Listed here is a single T cell receptor (beta chain). Its matching antigen is unknown. This sample stems from a study of T cell responses to AZD1222 COVID-19 vaccine. Study context: Timing groups of about 4 and about 12 weeks for second doses were pooled.

Produced via immunoSEQ multiplex PCR; TCRdb's table is partial and in-frame only. The table records roughly 85,000 clones, less than 90% of them present only once. General study results and limits: The repertoires were collected only after the peak T cell response. The CD4 TCRs associated with vaccination extended across spike and predominated at 160-218 and 743-854.

V lost 0 bases to trimming and J lost 6 bases; unmatched junction nucleotides: 10. The CDR3 runs 16 residues. Germline values: CDR1 LGHDT, CDR2 YNNKEL (reference sequence). The source was peripheral blood, collected on day 0 of AZD1222 vaccination. This TCR was recovered from an adult in good health. The V call is TRBV3-1 (or the pseudogene TRBV3-2), the J call TRBJ2-7, with 8 bases matching TRBD1. The CDR3 DNA is TGTGCCAGCAGCCAAGATAGGGGACAGGCTTCTGGCGAGCAGTACTTC. Protein: CASSQDRGQASGEQYF.